This T cell receptor (beta chain) is drawn from a study of neurological immune-mediated disorders. This CDR3 contains 15 residues. Germline-derived CDR1 and CDR2 are SGHRS and YFSETQ. V shed 1 base and J 8 bases; nucleotides not matched to a gene: 9. TCRdb reprocessed the 5' RACE reads via MiXCR and lists one record per CDR3 protein. This table has around 100,000 distinct CDR3 sequences, roughly 10% appearing once. This clonotype was found a few times. The time point is: longitudinal time-point 3. The J gene is TRBJ2-1, the V gene TRBV5-1; 7 nucleotides align to TRBD1. The receptor was isolated from a female donor with HTLV-1-associated myelopathy (HAM/TSP). The source material was PBMCs. CDR3: CASSLNDREVDEQFF. The CDR3 bases are TGCGCCAGCAGCTTGAATGACAGGGAAGTCGATGAGCAGTTCTTC.